The clone carrying this T cell receptor beta chain was seen only a few times. PCR amplification relied on 60 Vbeta primers (plus 13 Jbeta primers). TCRdb's table, derived via immunoSEQ multiplex PCR, lists solely in-frame clones and lacks some. The sample holds approximately 100,000 clones, about 75% seen once. These data are taken from a study of cytomegalovirus exposure and HLA in healthy donors. This clonotype was sampled from a middle-aged woman in good health and CMV-seropositive. The sequenced material came from PBMCs.

The CDR3 nucleotides are TGTGCCAGCAGTGAACCAATGAGTTATGGCTACACCTTC. This encodes CASSEPMSYGYTF. The chain employs TRBV2 and TRBJ1-2; no definite D call. The CDR3 length is 13 residues. CDR1 is SNHLY, CDR2 FYNNEI, per germline. The V and J ends lost 2 bases and 5 bases respectively, with 9 bases between them.